This T cell receptor (beta chain) is drawn from a study of blood T cell repertoires in COVID-19. Study summary: Samples of COVID-19 (acute and convalescent) were obtained from the United States, Italy and Spain. PBMCs, B-cell-depleted T cells, or T cells provided the cDNA or gDNA that made up the material.

The CDR3 loop spans 12 amino acids. The V gene's germline CDR1 is MDHEN and CDR2 SYDVKM. Original data processing: Nucleated cell number was recorded as an estimate derived from reference gene primer amplification. Sequenced by immunoSEQ multiplex PCR; TCRdb stores in-frame clones only, minus some. Clone size and the V and J calls come from that table; the DNA yielded D and trimming. Of 200,000 to 250,000 clones in the sample, 85% to 90% were seen once. Remarks on this clone: Germline is not matched at one junction end, which may reflect a read error.

This chain joins TRBV28 and TRBJ1-1; 8 nucleotides agree with TRBD1. Sequencing input: peripheral blood. The clonotype was recovered from an older woman with acute or convalescent COVID-19. The CDR3 nucleotides read TGTGCCAGCAGTAAGGACCGGACAGGGCCCTCGTTT. Translated, it gives CASSKDRTGPSF.